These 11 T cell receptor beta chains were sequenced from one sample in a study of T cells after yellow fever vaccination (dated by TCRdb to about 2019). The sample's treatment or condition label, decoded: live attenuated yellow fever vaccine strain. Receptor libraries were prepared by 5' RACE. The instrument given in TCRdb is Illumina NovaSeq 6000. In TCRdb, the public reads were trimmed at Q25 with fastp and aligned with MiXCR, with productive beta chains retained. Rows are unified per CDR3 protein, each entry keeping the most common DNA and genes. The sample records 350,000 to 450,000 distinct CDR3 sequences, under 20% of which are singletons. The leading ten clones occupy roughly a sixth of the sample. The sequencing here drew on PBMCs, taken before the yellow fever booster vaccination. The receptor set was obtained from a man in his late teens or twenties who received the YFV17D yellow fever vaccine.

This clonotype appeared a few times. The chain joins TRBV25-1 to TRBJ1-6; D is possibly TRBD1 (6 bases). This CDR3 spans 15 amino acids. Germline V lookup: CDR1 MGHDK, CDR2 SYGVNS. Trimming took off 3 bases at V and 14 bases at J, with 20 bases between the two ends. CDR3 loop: CASSEPDRLGKTLHF. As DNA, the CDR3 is TGTGCCAGCAGTGAGCCTGACAGGCTGGGGAAGACCCTCCACTTT.

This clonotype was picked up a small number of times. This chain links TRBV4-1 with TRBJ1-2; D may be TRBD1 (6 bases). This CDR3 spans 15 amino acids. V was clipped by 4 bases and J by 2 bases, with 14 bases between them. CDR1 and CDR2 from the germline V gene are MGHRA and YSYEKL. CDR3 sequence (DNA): TGCGCCAGCAGCCTAGGCAGGGGTAGGAACTATGGCTACACCTTC. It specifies CASSLGRGRNYGYTF.

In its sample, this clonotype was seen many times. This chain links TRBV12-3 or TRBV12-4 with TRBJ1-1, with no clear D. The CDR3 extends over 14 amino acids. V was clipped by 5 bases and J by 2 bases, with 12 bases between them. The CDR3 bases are TGTGCCAGCAGTACTACAGATACTAACACTGAAGCTTTCTTT. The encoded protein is CASSTTDTNTEAFF.

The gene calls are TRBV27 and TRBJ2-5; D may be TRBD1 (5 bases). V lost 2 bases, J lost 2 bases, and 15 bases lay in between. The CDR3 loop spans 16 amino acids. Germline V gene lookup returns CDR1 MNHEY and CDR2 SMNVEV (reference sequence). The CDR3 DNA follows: TGTGCCAGCAGTTTACGTGGGGCAGGCTATCAAGAGACCCAGTACTTC. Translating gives CASSLRGAGYQETQYF.

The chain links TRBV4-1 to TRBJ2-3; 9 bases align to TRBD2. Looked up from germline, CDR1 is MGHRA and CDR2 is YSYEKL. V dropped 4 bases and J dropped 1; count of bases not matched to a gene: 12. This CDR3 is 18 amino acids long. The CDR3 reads CASSRGGVAGARTDTQYF. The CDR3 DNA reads TGCGCCAGCAGCCGCGGGGGCGTAGCGGGGGCCCGCACAGATACGCAGTATTTT.

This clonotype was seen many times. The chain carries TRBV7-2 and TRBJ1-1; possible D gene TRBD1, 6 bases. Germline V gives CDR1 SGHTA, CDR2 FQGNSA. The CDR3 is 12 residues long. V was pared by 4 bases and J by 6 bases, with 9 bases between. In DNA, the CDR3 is TGTGCCAGCAGCTGGGACACGTCTGAAGCTTTCTTT. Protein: CASSWDTSEAFF.

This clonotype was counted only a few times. CDR3 sequence (DNA): TGCAGTGCTAGTTCGGGACAGGGTATCAACGAGCAGTACTTC. It codes for CSASSGQGINEQYF. This chain uses TRBV20-1 with TRBJ2-7, with 9 positions matching TRBD1. The length of the CDR3 is 14 residues. Germline values: CDR1 DFQATT, CDR2 SNEGSKA (reference sequence). V dropped 3 bases and J dropped 5; count of bases not matched to a gene: 8.

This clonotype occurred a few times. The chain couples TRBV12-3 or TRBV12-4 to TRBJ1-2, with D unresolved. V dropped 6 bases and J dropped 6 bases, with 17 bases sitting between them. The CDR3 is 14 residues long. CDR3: CASSPRFAPDGYTF. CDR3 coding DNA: TGTGCCAGCAGCCCCCGTTTCGCCCCGGATGGCTACACCTTC.

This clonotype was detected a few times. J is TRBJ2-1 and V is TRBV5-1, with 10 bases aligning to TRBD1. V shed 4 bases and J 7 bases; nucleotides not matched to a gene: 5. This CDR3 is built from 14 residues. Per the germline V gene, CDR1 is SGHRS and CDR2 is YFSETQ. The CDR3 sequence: CASSDRQGANEQFF. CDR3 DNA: TGCGCCAGCAGCGACCGACAGGGGGCGAATGAGCAGTTCTTC.

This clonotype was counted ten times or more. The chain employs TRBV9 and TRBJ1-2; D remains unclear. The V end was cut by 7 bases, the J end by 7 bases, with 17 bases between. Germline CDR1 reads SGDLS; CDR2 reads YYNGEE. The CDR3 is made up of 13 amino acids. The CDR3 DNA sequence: TGTGCCAGCCAGGACGGTGCGGGAGGTGGCTACACCTTC. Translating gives CASQDGAGGGYTF.

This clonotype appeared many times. The CDR3 sequence: CSSVAETQYF. The CDR3 DNA follows: TGCAGCTCTGTGGCGGAGACCCAGTACTTC. The chain uses TRBV29-1 and TRBJ2-5; D is unresolved. CDR1 is SQVTM and CDR2 is ANQGSEA in the germline V gene. Trimming removed 8 bases at V and 5 bases at J, with 9 bases between. CDR3 length: 10 amino acids.